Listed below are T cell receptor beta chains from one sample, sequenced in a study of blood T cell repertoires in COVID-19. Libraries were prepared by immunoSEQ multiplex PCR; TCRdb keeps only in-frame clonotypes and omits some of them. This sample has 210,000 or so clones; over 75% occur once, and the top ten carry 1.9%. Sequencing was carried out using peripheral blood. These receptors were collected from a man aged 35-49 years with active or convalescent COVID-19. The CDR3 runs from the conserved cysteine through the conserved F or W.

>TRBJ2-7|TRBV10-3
CAISEQELSYEQYF
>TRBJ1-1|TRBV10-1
CASSALSSGGTEAFF
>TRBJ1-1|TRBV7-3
CASSLTEQGNTEAFF
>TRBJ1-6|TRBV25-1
CASTTAGQGSTPLHF
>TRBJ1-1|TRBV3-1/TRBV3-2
CASRGGTEAFF
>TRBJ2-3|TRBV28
CASSFGGEGPDTQYF
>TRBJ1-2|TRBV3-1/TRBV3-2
CASSQKIGVRQGTFGGYTF
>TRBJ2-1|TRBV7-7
CASSITRAGYNEQFF
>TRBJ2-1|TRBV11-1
CASSLITRLSYNEQFF
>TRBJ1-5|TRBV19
CASSNSNNQPQHF
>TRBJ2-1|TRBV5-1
CASSLTGSSYNEQFF
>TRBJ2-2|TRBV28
CASSLYRTNTGELFF
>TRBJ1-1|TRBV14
CASSRLIQGPNTEAFF
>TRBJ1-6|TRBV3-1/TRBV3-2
CASSQAGTGLSPLHF
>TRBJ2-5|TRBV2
CASSGLAGVETQYF
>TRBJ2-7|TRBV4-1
CASRGGINEQYF
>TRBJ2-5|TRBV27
CASSMGGWFQETQYF
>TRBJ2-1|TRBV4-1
CASRDLGVNNEQFF
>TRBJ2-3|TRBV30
CASSRGHYVYF
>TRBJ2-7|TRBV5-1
CASSWSGQGSYEQYF
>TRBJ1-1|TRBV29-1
CSITGMNTEAFF
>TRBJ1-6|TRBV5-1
CASSQGAEESPLHF
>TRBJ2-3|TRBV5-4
CASSPGGSLDTQYF
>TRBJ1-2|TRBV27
CASSAGQFPYGYTF
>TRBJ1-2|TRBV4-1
CASSQAGGFTNYGYTF